This T cell receptor beta chain was identified in a study of T cell responses to AZD1222 COVID-19 vaccine. Study information: Second-dose recipients at about 4 or about 12 weeks were treated as one pooled group.

Overall study findings and caveats: Baseline seropositivity characterized only six or seven AZD1222 recipients. Nearly half of spike-specific TCRs reportedly target variant regions that are unmutated in the B.1.351 and B.1.1.7 variants. The study sampled repertoires only after the peak T cell response.

Comments on this clone: Its antigen is still unknown.

The CDR3 covers 13 residues. In germline, CDR1 is KGHDR, CDR2 SFDVKD. The V end was cut by 4 bases, the J end by 6 bases, with 12 bases between. The table came from immunoSEQ multiplex PCR; TCRdb's copy has only in-frame clones and leaves some out. The sample contains over 100,000 clones, about nine tenths of which appear only once. This sequence originates from an adult in good health. Material: peripheral blood, obtained on day 0 of AZD1222 vaccination. V and J are TRBV24-1 and TRBJ2-7; D gene ambiguous. The CDR3 loop is CATSDPAVSEQYF. Written as DNA, the CDR3 is TGTGCCACCAGTGACCCCGCGGTCAGCGAGCAGTACTTC.